These 21 T cell receptor beta chains originate from one sample sequenced in a study of somatic mutations in cytotoxic T cells in rheumatoid arthritis. Assay: immunoSEQ multiplex PCR; the TCRdb copy retains only in-frame clones and omits some. The sample holds almost 8,500 clones, roughly 70% seen once. The sample was CD8+ T cells sorted from blood. These receptors were collected from an adult with rheumatoid arthritis.

This sequence joins TRBV4-2 and TRBJ2-7; no definite D call. Germline-derived CDR1 and CDR2 are LGHNA and YNFKEQ. The CDR3 is 15 residues long. Trimming shortened V by 4 bases and J by 0 bases, and 13 bases separated the two germline ends. This chain's CDR3 is CASSRVLQSSYEQYF. The CDR3 coding sequence is TGTGCCAGCAGCCGGGTCTTACAGAGCTCCTACGAGCAGTACTTC.

This clone has only one observation. This chain uses TRBV11-2 with TRBJ1-1; perhaps TRBD1 as D (6 bases). V was shortened by 1 base and J by 8 bases, with 8 bases between the two germline ends. CDR1 is SGHAT, CDR2 FQNNGV, per germline. CDR3 length equals 12 residues. The CDR3: CASSLGTVEAFF. Written as DNA, the CDR3 is TGTGCCAGCAGCTTAGGGACAGTAGAAGCTTTCTTT.

J is TRBJ2-5 and V is TRBV27; D gene ambiguous. The tail of the sequence fits TRBJ2-7 better, so the J call may be wrong. This CDR3 region has 13 residues. The V gene's germline CDR1 is MNHEY and CDR2 SMNVEV (reference sequence). The CDR3 DNA sequence: TGTGCCAGCAGGGAGAGCTACCCCTACGAGCAGTACTTC. Translation: CASRESYPYEQYF.

This sequence joins TRBV27 and TRBJ1-2; no reliable D call. This CDR3 region has 14 residues. Trimming pared 2 bases from V and 4 bases from J, leaving 11 bases between. In germline, CDR1 is MNHEY, CDR2 SMNVEV (reference sequence). The CDR3 is CASSLGGLGYGYTF. The CDR3 DNA is TGTGCCAGCAGTTTAGGAGGGTTGGGCTATGGCTACACCTTC.

This chain joins TRBV5-4 and TRBJ2-3, with D unclear. This CDR3 has 16 residues. V lost 4 bases to trimming and J lost 4 bases, with 19 bases between them. Germline values: CDR1 SGHNT, CDR2 YYREEE (reference sequence). Here the CDR3 reads CASSRGALPAPDTQYF. In nucleotides, the CDR3 is TGTGCCAGCAGCCGTGGAGCTCTACCAGCTCCAGATACGCAGTATTTT. Drawing the rest from reference TRBV5-4 and TRBJ2-3, the complete variable domain is ETGVTQSPTHLIKTRGQQVTLRCSSQSGHNTVSWYQQALGQGPQFIFQYYREEENGRGNFPPRFSGLQFPNYSSELNVNALELDDSALYLCASSRGALPAPDTQYFGPGTRLTVL.

This clone was found a few times. The genes are TRBV5-8 and TRBJ1-1; 9 nucleotides agree with TRBD1. J lost 5 bases, V lost 10 bases, and 6 bases had no gene match. The CDR3 has 12 amino acids. In germline, CDR1 is SGHTS, CDR2 YDEGEE. The DNA of the CDR3 is TGTGCCGGTCAGACAGGGGGAACTGAAGCTTTCTTT. This codes for CAGQTGGTEAFF.

The chain employs TRBV11-2 and TRBJ2-1, with D unresolved. Trimming left V 1 base short and J 6 bases short, with 13 bases between. Germline CDR1 SGHAT, CDR2 FQNNGV. This CDR3 contains 15 residues. The CDR3 protein is CASSLGRSLLNEQFF. In nucleotides, the CDR3 is TGTGCCAGCAGCTTAGGTAGGAGTTTGCTCAATGAGCAGTTCTTC.

This chain's CDR3 is CASSQGVAGARETQYF. The CDR3 coding sequence is TGCGCCAGCAGCCAAGGGGTAGCGGGGGCTCGGGAGACCCAGTACTTC. V usage is TRBV4-3 and J usage is TRBJ2-5, with 9 nucleotides matching TRBD2. After removal of 1 base from V and 5 bases from J, the junction contained 8 bases not matched to a gene. Germline V gene data show CDR1 as LGHNA and CDR2 as YSLEER. The CDR3 totals 16 residues.

This clone appeared a few times. The same CDR3 arises from other DNA sequences in this sample as well. This chain uses TRBV6-5 with TRBJ2-2; 7 positions match TRBD1. The CDR3 contains 16 residues. Trimming removed 2 bases from V and 0 bases from J; junction bases left unmatched: 3. Looked up from germline, CDR1 is MNHEY and CDR2 is SVGAGI. The CDR3 reads CASSYAGTANTGELFF. CDR3 nucleotides: TGTGCCAGCAGTTACGCCGGGACAGCGAACACCGGGGAGCTGTTTTTT.

The V gene is TRBV4-1, the J gene TRBJ2-1, with a possible D match to TRBD2 (5 bases). Per the germline V gene, CDR1 is MGHRA and CDR2 is YSYEKL. Trimming took off 2 bases at V and 0 bases at J, with 11 bases between the two ends. The CDR3 loop spans 16 amino acids. This CDR3 is CASSQFSESSYNEQFF. The CDR3, as DNA: TGCGCCAGCAGCCAATTTAGCGAGAGCTCCTACAATGAGCAGTTCTTC.

In its sample, this clone was seen a few times. The gene calls are TRBV7-8 and TRBJ2-1, with 8 bases lining up with TRBD2. The CDR3 spans 15 residues. The V gene end was trimmed by 8 bases and the J gene end by 0 bases; junction bases not matched to a gene: 6. The germline gives CDR1 SGHVS, CDR2 FQNEAQ. Written as DNA, the CDR3 is TGTGCCAGCGAGAGCGGGAGAAGCTCCTACAATGAGCAGTTCTTC. This sequence encodes CASESGRSSYNEQFF.

The rearrangement joins TRBV28 to TRBJ1-5, with D perhaps matching TRBD1 (6 bases). V lost 5 bases and J 6 bases, leaving 17 bases between the germline ends. The germline CDR1 and CDR2 sequences are MDHEN and SYDVKM. There are 15 residues in the CDR3. The CDR3 DNA follows: TGTGCCAGCAGTCCTACACAGGGAGCCGGTCAGCCCCAGCATTTT. Its protein is CASSPTQGAGQPQHF.

The gene calls are TRBV20-1 and TRBJ2-5; D gene unclear. Germline CDR1 reads DFQATT; CDR2 reads SNEGSKA (reference sequence). The CDR3 consists of 10 residues. V was shortened by 2 bases and J by 7 bases, with 5 bases between the two germline ends. CDR3 sequence: CSARNGTQYF. The CDR3 DNA reads TGCAGTGCTAGAAACGGGACCCAGTACTTC.

The chain uses TRBV5-1 and TRBJ2-2; D gene ambiguous. The germline V gene has CDR1 SGHRS and CDR2 YFSETQ. The CDR3 loop spans 15 amino acids. Between the trimmed V and J ends, which lost 0 bases and 1 base, there was a span of 7 bases. The CDR3 protein is CASSLGRQNTGELFF. In DNA form, the CDR3 reads TGCGCCAGCAGCTTGGGACGGCAGAACACCGGGGAGCTGTTTTTT.

The gene calls are TRBV5-1 and TRBJ1-2, with TRBD1 as a possible D gene (6 bases). CDR1 SGHRS and CDR2 YFSETQ come from the germline V gene. This CDR3 is 14 amino acids long. Trimming stripped 0 bases from V and 5 bases from J, with 11 bases between. CDR3 region: CASSLVGGDYGYTF. CDR3 nucleotides: TGCGCCAGCAGCTTGGTAGGGGGAGATTATGGCTACACCTTC.

The chain links TRBV28 to TRBJ1-1; tentatively, D is TRBD1 (5 bases). Germline CDR1 and CDR2: MDHEN and SYDVKM. The CDR3 covers 15 residues. V was shortened by 7 bases and J by 5 bases, with 20 bases between the two germline ends. DNA of the CDR3: TGTGCCAGCACCCTACTGGTCGGGGGAGGGACTGAAGCTTTCTTT. It is translated as CASTLLVGGGTEAFF.

On this clone: One junction end does not reproduce the germline sequence, and a read error may be involved. The chain joins TRBV6-6 to TRBJ2-7; unclear D gene. The CDR3 has 11 amino acids. CDR1 and CDR2 from the germline V gene are MNHNY and SVGAGI (reference sequence). CDR3 sequence (DNA): TGTGCCATCAGTGTAGACTACGAGCAGTACTTC. Translating gives CAISVDYEQYF.

This clone was found a few times. This rearrangement joins TRBV30 to TRBJ1-1, with D possibly being TRBD1 (6 bases). CDR1 is GTSNPN, CDR2 SVGIG, per germline (reference sequence). The CDR3 covers 14 residues. The V end lost 4 bases, the J end lost 7 bases, and 19 bases lay between the germline ends. CDR3 DNA sequence: TGTGCCTGGAATAAAAGGACAGCCTTATATGAAGCTTTCTTT. Encoded protein: CAWNKRTALYEAFF.

Here the CDR3 reads CASQRTGGNGELFF. The CDR3 DNA sequence: TGTGCCAGCCAACGGACAGGGGGGAACGGGGAGCTGTTTTTT. The rearrangement joins TRBV11-3 to TRBJ2-2; 10 nucleotides agree with TRBD1. From germline, CDR1 is SGHNT and CDR2 YENEEA. The CDR3 length is 14 residues. V trimming: 8 bases; J trimming: 7 bases; junction bases outside the gene matches: 7.

This clone was counted a few times. The DNA of the CDR3 is TGTGCCAGCAGTCTCTCATATGGCTACACCTTC. It specifies CASSLSYGYTF. The rearrangement links TRBV27 to TRBJ1-2; D remains ambiguous. The germline V and J ends were trimmed by 5 bases and 5 bases, with 6 bases remaining between them. Germline V CDR1 and CDR2: MNHEY, SMNVEV (reference sequence). This CDR3 has 11 residues.

V and J are TRBV15 and TRBJ1-5; the match to TRBD1 covers 11 bases. Germline V CDR1 and CDR2: LNHNV, YYDKDF (reference sequence). V lost 3 bases, J lost 0 bases, and 13 bases stayed unmatched. The CDR3 is made up of 20 amino acids. The CDR3 here is CATSSVLGQGAPFSNQPQHF. CDR3 nucleotides: TGTGCCACCAGCAGTGTCCTCGGACAGGGGGCCCCATTTAGCAATCAGCCCCAGCATTTT.